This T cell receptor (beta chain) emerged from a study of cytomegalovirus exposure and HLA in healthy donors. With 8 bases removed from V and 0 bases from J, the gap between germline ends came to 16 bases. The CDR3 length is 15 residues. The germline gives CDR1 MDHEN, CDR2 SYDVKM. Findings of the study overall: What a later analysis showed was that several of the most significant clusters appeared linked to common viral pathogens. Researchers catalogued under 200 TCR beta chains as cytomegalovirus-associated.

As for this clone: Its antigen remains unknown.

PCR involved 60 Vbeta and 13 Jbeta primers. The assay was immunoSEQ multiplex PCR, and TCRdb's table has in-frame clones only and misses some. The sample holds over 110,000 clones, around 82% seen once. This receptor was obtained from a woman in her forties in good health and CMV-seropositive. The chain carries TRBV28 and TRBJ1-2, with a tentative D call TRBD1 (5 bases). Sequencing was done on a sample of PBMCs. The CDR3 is CASRSFGGANYGYTF. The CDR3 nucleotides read TGTGCCAGCCGTTCATTCGGGGGAGCTAACTATGGCTACACCTTC.